This TCR beta chain was captured in a study of blood T cell repertoires in COVID-19. Study context: The analysed material was cDNA or gDNA that came from T cells, B-cell-depleted T cells, or PBMCs.

Authors' analysis steps: Amplification with reference gene primers provided the estimates of nucleated cell counts. TCRdb's table, derived via immunoSEQ multiplex PCR, lists solely in-frame clones and lacks some. V, J and clone size are those of that table, while D and trimming were read from the DNA. The repertoire includes about 80,000 clones, around 76% of them detected once, and roughly 15% sits in the top ten. V gave up 5 bases and J gave up 2 bases; unmatched junction bases: 4. The CDR3 has 14 residues. Germline V gene lookup returns CDR1 SNHLY and CDR2 FYNNEI. This clone appeared a single time.

Sequencing was performed on peripheral blood. This TCR derives from a human donor in a cohort sampled during active COVID-19. V is TRBV2 and J is TRBJ1-2, with TRBD1 matching over 8 bases. The CDR3 spells CASSPQGVNYGYTF. As DNA, the CDR3 is TGTGCCAGCAGTCCACAGGGGGTCAACTATGGCTACACCTTC. The full variable domain, completed using reference TRBV2 and TRBJ1-2, is EPEVTQTPSHQVTQMGQEVILRCVPISNHLYFYWYRQILGQKVEFLVSFYNNEISEKSEIFDDQFSVERPDGSNFTLKIRSTKLEDSAMYFCASSPQGVNYGYTFGSGTRLTVV.